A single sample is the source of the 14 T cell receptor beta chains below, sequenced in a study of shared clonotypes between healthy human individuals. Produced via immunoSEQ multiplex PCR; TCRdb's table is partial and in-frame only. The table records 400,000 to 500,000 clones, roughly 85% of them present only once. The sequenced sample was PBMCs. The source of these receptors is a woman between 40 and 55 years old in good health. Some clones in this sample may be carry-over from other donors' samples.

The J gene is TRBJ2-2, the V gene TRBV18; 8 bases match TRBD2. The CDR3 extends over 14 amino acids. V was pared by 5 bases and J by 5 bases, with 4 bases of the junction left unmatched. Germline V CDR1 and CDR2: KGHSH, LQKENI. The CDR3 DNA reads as TGTGCCAGCTCATCACTAGCGGCTACCGGGGAGCTGTTTTTT. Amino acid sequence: CASSSLAATGELFF.

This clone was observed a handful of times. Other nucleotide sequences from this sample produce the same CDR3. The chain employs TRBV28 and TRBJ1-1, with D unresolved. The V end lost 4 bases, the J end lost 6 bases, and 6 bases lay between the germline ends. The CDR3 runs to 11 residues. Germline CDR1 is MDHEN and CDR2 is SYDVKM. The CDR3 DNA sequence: TGTGCCAGCAGTTCGGCAGCTGAAGCTTTCTTT. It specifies CASSSAAEAFF.

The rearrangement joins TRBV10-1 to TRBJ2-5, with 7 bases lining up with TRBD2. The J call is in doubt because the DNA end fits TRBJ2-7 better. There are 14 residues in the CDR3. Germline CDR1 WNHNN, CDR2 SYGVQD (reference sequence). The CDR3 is CASSSLAGTCEQYF. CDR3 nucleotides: TGCGCCAGCAGTTCCTTAGCGGGCACCTGCGAGCAGTACTTC.

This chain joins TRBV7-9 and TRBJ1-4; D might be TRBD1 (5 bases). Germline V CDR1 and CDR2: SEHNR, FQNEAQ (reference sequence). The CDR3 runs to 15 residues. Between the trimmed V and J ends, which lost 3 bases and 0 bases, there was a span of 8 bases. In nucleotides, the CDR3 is TGTGCCAGCAGCTTCAGGGATGCAACTAATGAAAAACTGTTTTTT. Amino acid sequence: CASSFRDATNEKLFF.

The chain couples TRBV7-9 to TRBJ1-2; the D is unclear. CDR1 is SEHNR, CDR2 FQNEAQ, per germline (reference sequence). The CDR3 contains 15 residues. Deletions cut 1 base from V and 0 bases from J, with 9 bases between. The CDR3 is CASSLVVTSNYGYTF. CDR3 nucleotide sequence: TGTGCCAGCAGCTTAGTGGTCACTTCTAACTATGGCTACACCTTC.

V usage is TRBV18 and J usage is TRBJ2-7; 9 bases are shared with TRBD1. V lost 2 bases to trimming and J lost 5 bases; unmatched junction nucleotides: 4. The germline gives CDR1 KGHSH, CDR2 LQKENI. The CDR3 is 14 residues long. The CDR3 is CASSPGQGNNEQYF. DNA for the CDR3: TGTGCCAGCTCACCAGGACAGGGGAACAACGAGCAGTACTTC.

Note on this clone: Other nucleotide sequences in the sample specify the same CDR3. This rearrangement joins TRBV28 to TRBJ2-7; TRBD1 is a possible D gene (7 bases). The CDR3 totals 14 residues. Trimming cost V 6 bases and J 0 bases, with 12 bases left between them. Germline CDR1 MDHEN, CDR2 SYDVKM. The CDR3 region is CASSPGGSSYEQYF. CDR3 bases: TGTGCCAGCAGCCCAGGGGGGAGCTCCTACGAGCAGTACTTC.

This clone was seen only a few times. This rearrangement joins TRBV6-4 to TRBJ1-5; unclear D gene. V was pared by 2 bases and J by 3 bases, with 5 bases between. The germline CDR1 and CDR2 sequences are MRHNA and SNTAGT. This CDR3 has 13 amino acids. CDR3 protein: CASSDSINQPQHF. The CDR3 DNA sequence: TGTGCCAGCAGTGACAGCATCAATCAGCCCCAGCATTTT.

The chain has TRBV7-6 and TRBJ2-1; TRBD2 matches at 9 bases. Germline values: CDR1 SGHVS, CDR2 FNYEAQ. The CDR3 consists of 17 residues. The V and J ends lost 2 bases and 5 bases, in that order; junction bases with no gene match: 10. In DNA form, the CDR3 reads TGTGCCAGCAGCTTACTTCTACGTAGCGGGAGTGACAATGAGCAGTTCTTC. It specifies CASSLLLRSGSDNEQFF.

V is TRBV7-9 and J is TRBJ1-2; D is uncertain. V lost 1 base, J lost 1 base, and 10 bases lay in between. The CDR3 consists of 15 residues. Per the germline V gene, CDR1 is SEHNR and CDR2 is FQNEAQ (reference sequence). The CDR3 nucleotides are TGTGCCAGCAGCTTAGACCGAAGTTTTAACTATGGCTACACCTTC. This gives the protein CASSLDRSFNYGYTF.

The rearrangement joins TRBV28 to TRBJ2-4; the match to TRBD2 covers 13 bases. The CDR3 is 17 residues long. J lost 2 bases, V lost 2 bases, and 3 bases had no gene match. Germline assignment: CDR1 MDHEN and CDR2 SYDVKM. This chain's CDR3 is CASSLLTSGRSKNIQYF. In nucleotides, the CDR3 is TGTGCCAGCAGTTTACTGACTAGCGGGAGGTCCAAAAACATTCAGTACTTC.

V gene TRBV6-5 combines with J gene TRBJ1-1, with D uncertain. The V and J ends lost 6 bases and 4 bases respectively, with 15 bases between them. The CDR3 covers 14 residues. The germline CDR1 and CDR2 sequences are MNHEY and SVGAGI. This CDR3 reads CASSPSGASTEAFF. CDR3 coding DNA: TGTGCCAGCAGCCCTTCGGGCGCGAGCACTGAAGCTTTCTTT.

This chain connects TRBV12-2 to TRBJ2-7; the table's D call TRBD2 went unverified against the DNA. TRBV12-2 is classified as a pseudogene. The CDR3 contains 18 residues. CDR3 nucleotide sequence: TGTGCAAGTCGCGTACAAGGACTGGGACTAGCGGGAGTCTCAGAGCAGTACTTC. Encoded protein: CASRVQGLGLAGVSEQYF.

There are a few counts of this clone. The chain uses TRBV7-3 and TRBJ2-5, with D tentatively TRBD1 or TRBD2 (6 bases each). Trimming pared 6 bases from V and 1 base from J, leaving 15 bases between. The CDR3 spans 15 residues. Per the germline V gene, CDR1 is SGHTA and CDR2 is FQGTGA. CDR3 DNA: TGTGCCAGCAGTCCGGGGGCGCAAATCCAAGAGACCCAGTACTTC. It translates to CASSPGAQIQETQYF.